This TCR beta chain was documented in a study of response to subunit inactivated influenza vaccine. Study-level points and caveats: The study's authors posited that every seasonal influenza vaccination enlists few new T cells.

In TCRdb, the RT-PCR reads were re-called with MiXCR into one record per CDR3 protein. The repertoire holds over 300,000 distinct CDR3 sequences, around a fifth seen once, with roughly a tenth in the top ten. As to this clonotype: Its antigen is unknown.

With 2 bases removed from V and 1 base from J, the gap between germline ends came to 8 bases. This CDR3 is 14 amino acids long. CDR1 and CDR2 from the germline V gene are SGHAT and FQNNGV. The gene calls are TRBV11-2 and TRBJ1-1; D uncertain. This receptor was obtained from a man between 50 and 70 years old who received an inactivated influenza vaccine. This material consisted of PBMCs from blood, taken approximately 22 months after vaccination. The CDR3 is CASSLSDKNTEAFF. The DNA for the CDR3 is TGTGCCAGCAGCTTAAGCGACAAGAACACTGAAGCTTTCTTT.